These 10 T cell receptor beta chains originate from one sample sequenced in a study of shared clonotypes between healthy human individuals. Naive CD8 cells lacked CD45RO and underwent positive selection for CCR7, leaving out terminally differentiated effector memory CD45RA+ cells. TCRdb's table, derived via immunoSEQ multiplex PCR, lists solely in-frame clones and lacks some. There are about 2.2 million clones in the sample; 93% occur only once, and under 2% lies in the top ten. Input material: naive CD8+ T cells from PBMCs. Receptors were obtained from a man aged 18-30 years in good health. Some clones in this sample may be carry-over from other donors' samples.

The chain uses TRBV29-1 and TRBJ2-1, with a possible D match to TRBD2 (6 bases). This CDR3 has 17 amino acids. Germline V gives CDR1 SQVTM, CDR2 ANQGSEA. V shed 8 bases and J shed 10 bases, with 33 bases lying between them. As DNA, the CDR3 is TGCAGCTTCCGGGGTGGGGGAGCGGGTATGACCACGACCGAGCAGTTCTTC. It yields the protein CSFRGGGAGMTTTEQFF.

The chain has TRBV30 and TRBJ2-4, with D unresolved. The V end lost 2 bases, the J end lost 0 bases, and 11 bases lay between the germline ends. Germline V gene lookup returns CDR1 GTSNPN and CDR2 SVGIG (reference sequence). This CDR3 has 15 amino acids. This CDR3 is CAWSPLEGAKNIQYF. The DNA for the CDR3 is TGTGCCTGGAGTCCTTTGGAAGGAGCCAAAAACATTCAGTACTTC.

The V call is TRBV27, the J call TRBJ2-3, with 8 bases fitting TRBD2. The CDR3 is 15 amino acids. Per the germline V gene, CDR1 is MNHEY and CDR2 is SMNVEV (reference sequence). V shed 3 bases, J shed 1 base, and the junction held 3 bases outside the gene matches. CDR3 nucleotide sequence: TGTGCCAGCAGTTTCCTGCGGGAGGGCACAGATACGCAGTATTTT. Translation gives CASSFLREGTDTQYF.

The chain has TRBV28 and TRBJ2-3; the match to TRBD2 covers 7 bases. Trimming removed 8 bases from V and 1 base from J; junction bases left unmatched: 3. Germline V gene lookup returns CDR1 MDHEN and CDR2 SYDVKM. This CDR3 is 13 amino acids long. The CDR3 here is CASEAGGTDTQYF. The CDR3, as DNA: TGTGCCAGCGAGGCGGGGGGCACAGATACGCAGTATTTT.

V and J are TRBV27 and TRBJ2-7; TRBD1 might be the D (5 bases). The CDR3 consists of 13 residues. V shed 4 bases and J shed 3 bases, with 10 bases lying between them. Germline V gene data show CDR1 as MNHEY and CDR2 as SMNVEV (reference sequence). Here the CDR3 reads CASSSDTGYEQYF. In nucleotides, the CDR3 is TGTGCCAGCAGTTCGGACACCGGCTACGAGCAGTACTTC.

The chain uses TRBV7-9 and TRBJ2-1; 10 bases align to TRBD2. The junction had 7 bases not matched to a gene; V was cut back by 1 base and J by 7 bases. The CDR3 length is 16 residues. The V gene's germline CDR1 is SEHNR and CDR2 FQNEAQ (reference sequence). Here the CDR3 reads CASSLGASGRGNEQFF. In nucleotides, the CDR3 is TGTGCCAGCAGCTTAGGGGCTAGCGGGAGAGGAAATGAGCAGTTCTTC.

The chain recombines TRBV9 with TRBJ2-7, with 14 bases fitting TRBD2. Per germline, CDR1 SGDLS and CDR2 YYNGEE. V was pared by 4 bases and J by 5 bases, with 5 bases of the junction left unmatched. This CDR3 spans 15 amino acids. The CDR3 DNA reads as TGTGCCAGCAGCCTTGGGACTAGCGGGAGCCACGAGCAGTACTTC. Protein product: CASSLGTSGSHEQYF.

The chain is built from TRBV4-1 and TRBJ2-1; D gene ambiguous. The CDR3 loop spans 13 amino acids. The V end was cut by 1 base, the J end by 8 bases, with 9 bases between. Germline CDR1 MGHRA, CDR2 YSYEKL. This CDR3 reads CASSQGLGYEQFF. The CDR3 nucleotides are TGCGCCAGCAGCCAAGGGTTGGGGTATGAGCAGTTCTTC.

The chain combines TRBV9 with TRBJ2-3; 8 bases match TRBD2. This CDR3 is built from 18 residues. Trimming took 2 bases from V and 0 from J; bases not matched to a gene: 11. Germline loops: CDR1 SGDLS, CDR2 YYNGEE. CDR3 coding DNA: TGTGCCAGCAGCGTTACTAGCGGCCAAACAGATAGCACAGATACGCAGTATTTT. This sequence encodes CASSVTSGQTDSTDTQYF.

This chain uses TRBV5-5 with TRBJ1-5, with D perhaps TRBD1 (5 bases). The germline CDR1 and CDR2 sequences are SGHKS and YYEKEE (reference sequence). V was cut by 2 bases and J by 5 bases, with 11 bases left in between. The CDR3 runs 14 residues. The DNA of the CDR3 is TGTGCCAGCAGCTTCATGGGGGGAGATCAGCCCCAGCATTTT. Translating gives CASSFMGGDQPQHF. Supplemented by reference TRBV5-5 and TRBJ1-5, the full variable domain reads DAGVTQSPTHLIKTRGQQVTLRCSPISGHKSVSWYQQVLGQGPQFIFQYYEKEERGRGNFPDRFSARQFPNYSSELNVNALLLGDSALYLCASSFMGGDQPQHFGDGTRLSIL.